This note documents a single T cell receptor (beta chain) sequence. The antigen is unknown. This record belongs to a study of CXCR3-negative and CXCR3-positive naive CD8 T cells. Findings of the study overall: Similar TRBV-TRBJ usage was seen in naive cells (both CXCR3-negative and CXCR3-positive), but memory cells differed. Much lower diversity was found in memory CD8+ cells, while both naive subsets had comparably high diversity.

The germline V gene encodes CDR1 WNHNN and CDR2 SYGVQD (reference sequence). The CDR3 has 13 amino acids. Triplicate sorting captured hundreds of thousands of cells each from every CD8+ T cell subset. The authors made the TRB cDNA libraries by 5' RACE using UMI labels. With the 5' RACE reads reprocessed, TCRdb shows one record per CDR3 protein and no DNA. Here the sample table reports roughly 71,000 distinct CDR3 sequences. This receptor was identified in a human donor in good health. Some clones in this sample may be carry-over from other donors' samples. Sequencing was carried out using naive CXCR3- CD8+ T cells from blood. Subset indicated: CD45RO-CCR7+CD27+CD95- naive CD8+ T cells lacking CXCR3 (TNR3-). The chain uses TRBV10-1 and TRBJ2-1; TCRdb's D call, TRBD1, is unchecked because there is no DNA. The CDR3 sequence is CASEGQTYNEQFF.